The 13 T cell receptor beta chains below come from one sample, sequenced in a study of beta chain features in type 1 diabetes. The investigators reverse transcribed all of the isolated RNA, so they sequenced expressed TCRB transcripts. TCRdb's table, derived via immunoSEQ multiplex PCR, lists solely in-frame clones and lacks some. Of 810,000 or so clones listed, roughly 17% are singletons. The source material was naive CD4+ T cells from blood. The source of these receptors is a woman aged 18-29 years in good health.

The rearrangement uses TRBV5-4 and TRBJ2-3; 10 nucleotides align to TRBD2. V lost 3 bases and J lost 1; bases outside the gene matches: 8. There are 17 residues in the CDR3. Germline V lookup: CDR1 SGHNT, CDR2 YYREEE (reference sequence). CDR3 DNA: TGTGCCAGCAGCTCACCGGGCCTAGCGGGAGGCACAGATACGCAGTATTTT. Amino acids: CASSSPGLAGGTDTQYF.

The chain is built from TRBV10-3 and TRBJ1-5, with a possible D match to TRBD1 (6 bases). CDR1 and CDR2 from the germline V gene are ENHRY and SYGVKD. This CDR3 is 16 amino acids long. V was cut by 2 bases and J by 7 bases, with 18 bases left in between. The CDR3 sequence is CAISEDPGANWQPQHF. Here the CDR3 DNA reads TGTGCCATCAGTGAGGATCCGGGGGCGAATTGGCAGCCCCAGCATTTT.

This clone has more than one count but fewer than ten. The CDR3 sequence is CASSPGTGDLSTQYF. In DNA form, the CDR3 reads TGCGCCAGCAGCCCGGGGACAGGGGATTTGAGTACGCAGTATTTT. The chain employs TRBV5-1 and TRBJ2-3; 10 positions match TRBD1. This CDR3 comprises 15 residues. With 4 bases clipped from V and 8 bases from J, the junction kept 10 bases outside the gene matches. Germline values: CDR1 SGHRS, CDR2 YFSETQ.

The rearrangement uses TRBV19 and TRBJ1-2; a weak D match, TRBD1 (6 bases). With 5 bases removed from V and 2 bases from J, the gap between germline ends came to 15 bases. Looked up from germline, CDR1 is LNHDA and CDR2 is SQIVND (reference sequence). This CDR3 is 15 amino acids long. CDR3 residues: CASSRTGPLNYGYTF. The CDR3 coding sequence is TGTGCCAGTAGTCGCACAGGGCCGTTAAACTATGGCTACACCTTC. Using reference TRBV19 and TRBJ1-2 for the parts outside the CDR3, the full variable domain is DGGITQSPKYLFRKEGQNVTLSCEQNLNHDAMYWYRQDPGQGLRLIYYSQIVNDFQKGDIAEGYSVSREKKESFPLTVTSAQKNPTAFYLCASSRTGPLNYGYTFGSGTRLTVV.

This chain links TRBV7-9 with TRBJ2-1; 8 positions match TRBD1. Germline assignment: CDR1 SEHNR and CDR2 FQNEAQ (reference sequence). The CDR3 runs 15 residues. Trimming took 5 bases from V and 4 from J; bases not matched to a gene: 7. CDR3 nucleotide sequence: TGTGCCAGCAGCCCCAGACAGGGGACTTACAATGAGCAGTTCTTC. It is translated as CASSPRQGTYNEQFF.

The chain has TRBV7-3 and TRBJ2-3; D is ambiguous. Trimming took 2 bases from V and 4 from J, leaving 7 bases between them. The CDR3 consists of 13 residues. CDR1 is SGHTA and CDR2 is FQGTGA in the germline V gene. The CDR3 loop reads CASSLWGPDTQYF. The CDR3 DNA reads TGTGCCAGCAGCTTATGGGGTCCAGATACGCAGTATTTT.

There are a few counts of this clone. V usage is TRBV2 and J usage is TRBJ2-2; the D gene is possibly TRBD1 (5 bases). The CDR3 extends over 16 amino acids. Trimming pared 2 bases from V and 8 bases from J, leaving 18 bases between. Per germline, CDR1 SNHLY and CDR2 FYNNEI. CDR3 sequence: CASSERPAGFGGELFF. In DNA, the CDR3 is TGTGCCAGCAGTGAACGCCCCGCAGGGTTTGGTGGGGAGCTGTTTTTT.

This clone was seen only a few times. The rearrangement links TRBV15 to TRBJ2-7; D is perhaps TRBD1 (6 bases). The germline CDR1 and CDR2 sequences are LNHNV and YYDKDF (reference sequence). V was cut by 1 base and J by 6 bases, with 16 bases left in between. This CDR3 has 15 residues. CDR3 amino acids: CATSRATGIGSEQYF. CDR3 sequence (DNA): TGTGCCACCAGCAGAGCAACAGGGATCGGCTCCGAGCAGTACTTC.

The V gene is TRBV15, the J gene TRBJ2-3, with D possibly matching TRBD2 (6 bases). CDR3 size: 14 residues. Per the germline V gene, CDR1 is LNHNV and CDR2 is YYDKDF (reference sequence). The ends were cut back, 3 bases at V and 6 bases at J, with 13 bases in the middle. CDR3 nucleotide sequence: TGTGCCACCAGCAGTCGGGGGATCCCGGATACGCAGTATTTT. It codes for CATSSRGIPDTQYF.

This clone has only a few counts. The rearrangement links TRBV20-1 to TRBJ1-2, with D unclear. Germline V gene sequence: CDR1 DFQATT, CDR2 SNEGSKA (reference sequence). V gave up 5 bases and J gave up 6 bases, with 10 bases separating them. The CDR3 is made up of 11 amino acids. CDR3 protein: CSAQSRNGYTF. CDR3 DNA: TGCAGTGCTCAAAGCAGAAATGGCTACACCTTC.

In its sample, this clone was seen a few times. This chain links TRBV28 with TRBJ2-1; either TRBD1 or TRBD2 may supply D (5 bases each). This CDR3 is 14 amino acids long. The germline CDR1 and CDR2 sequences are MDHEN and SYDVKM. The V gene lost 8 bases and the J gene lost 4 bases, with 15 bases spanning the gap. The CDR3, as DNA: TGTGCCAGCCATTCCGGGACGGCGTACAATGAGCAGTTCTTC. It yields the protein CASHSGTAYNEQFF.

This clone was picked up a small number of times. The V call is TRBV2, the J call TRBJ2-4; D remains unclear. Germline V gene data show CDR1 as SNHLY and CDR2 as FYNNEI. The V and J ends lost 1 base and 1 base respectively, with 17 bases between them. The CDR3 length is 18 residues. CDR3 in amino acids: CASSEGFRTPPAKNIQYF. In nucleotides, the CDR3 is TGTGCCAGCAGTGAAGGCTTTCGGACGCCTCCGGCCAAAAACATTCAGTACTTC.

The table lists this clone with a few counts. The chain combines TRBV27 with TRBJ2-1, with D unclear. Germline CDR1 is MNHEY and CDR2 is SMNVEV (reference sequence). The length of the CDR3 is 13 residues. Trimming pared 2 bases from V and 9 bases from J, leaving 11 bases between. As DNA, the CDR3 is TGTGCCAGCAGTTTAAGTGGATTTGGTGAGCAGTTCTTC. Translating gives CASSLSGFGEQFF.